This T cell receptor beta chain was captured by sequencing in a study of Ad26.COV2.S vaccination and SARS-CoV-2 variants. Study findings and constraints: Total responses of T cells may have been underestimated by the analyses of TCR breadth and depth. Recipients of either vaccine or placebo displayed similar breadth of non-spike TCRs.

A note on this clone: Its antigen is not known.

Clones were sequenced by immunoSEQ multiplex PCR, and TCRdb holds only the in-frame ones, with some missing. The sample contains more than 400,000 clones, about 92% of which appear only once. CDR1 SGHAT and CDR2 FQNNGV come from the germline V gene. Trimming cost V 5 bases and J 6 bases; bases outside gene matches: 10. The CDR3 runs 15 residues. Treatment specified: over 15 received Ad26.COV2.S at low or high dose, single or two shots; about 5 received placebo; per-sample allocation not given. Repertoires come from day 63 after the first vaccine or placebo injection. SARS-CoV-2 spike from the Wuhan strain was encoded by the vaccine, an Ad26 vector.

The material was peripheral blood, obtained in a trial of Ad26.COV2.S vaccine versus placebo. This rearrangement joins TRBV11-2 to TRBJ1-5; 7 bases match TRBD1. The sequence derives from a person aged 18 to 59 who received the Ad26.COV2.S COVID-19 vaccine or a placebo. The CDR3 region has the DNA TGTGCCAGCAGCAGTACGACAGGGAGAGGTCAGCCCCAGCATTTT. Protein product: CASSSTTGRGQPQHF.